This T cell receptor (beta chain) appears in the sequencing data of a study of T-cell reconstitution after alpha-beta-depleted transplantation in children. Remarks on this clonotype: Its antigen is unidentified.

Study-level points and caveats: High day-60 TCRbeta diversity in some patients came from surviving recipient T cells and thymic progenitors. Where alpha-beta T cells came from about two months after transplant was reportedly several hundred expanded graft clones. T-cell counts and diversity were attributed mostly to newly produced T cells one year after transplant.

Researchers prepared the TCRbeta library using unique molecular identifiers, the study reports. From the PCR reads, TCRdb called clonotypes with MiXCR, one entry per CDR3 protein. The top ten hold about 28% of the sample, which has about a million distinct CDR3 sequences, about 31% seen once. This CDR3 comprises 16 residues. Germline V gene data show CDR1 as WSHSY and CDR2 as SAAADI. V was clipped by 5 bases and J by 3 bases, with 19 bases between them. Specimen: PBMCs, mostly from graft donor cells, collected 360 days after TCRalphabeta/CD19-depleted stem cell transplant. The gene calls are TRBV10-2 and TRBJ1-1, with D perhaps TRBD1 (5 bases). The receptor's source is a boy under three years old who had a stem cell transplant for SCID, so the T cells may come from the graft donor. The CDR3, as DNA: TGCGCCAGCAGTCGTTGGGGGGTCGAAGGTGACACTGAAGCTTTCTTT. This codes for CASSRWGVEGDTEAFF.